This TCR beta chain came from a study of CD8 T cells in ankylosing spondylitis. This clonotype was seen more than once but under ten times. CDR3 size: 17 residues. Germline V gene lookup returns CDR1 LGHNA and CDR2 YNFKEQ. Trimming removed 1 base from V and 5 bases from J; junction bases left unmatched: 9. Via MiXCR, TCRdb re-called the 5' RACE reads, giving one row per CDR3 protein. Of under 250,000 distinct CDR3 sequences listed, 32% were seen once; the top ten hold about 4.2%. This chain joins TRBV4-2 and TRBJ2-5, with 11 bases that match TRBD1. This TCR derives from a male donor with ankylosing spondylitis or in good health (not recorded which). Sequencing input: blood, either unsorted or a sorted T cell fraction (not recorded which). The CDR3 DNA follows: TGTGCCAGCAGCCAAGGGACAGGGGGCGAGGACTTGGAGACCCAGTACTTC. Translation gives CASSQGTGGEDLETQYF.